The TCR beta chain under discussion was sequenced for a study of blood T cells in healthy people across ages. The study's findings and limits: With age, beta diversity per million T cells declined roughly linearly, significantly by 30 to 50. The unknown donor CMV status may have confounded expanded clonotype changes.

There are a few counts of this clonotype. Antigen unknown. From germline, CDR1 is SGHTA and CDR2 FQGNSA. Between the trimmed V and J ends, which lost 1 base and 1 base, there was a span of 13 bases. The CDR3 spans 16 residues. The second PCR ran roughly 6 to 11 cycles with a sample-barcoded 5' primer and J-beta primers. A 12-random-nucleotide template-switch adaptor tagged each cDNA molecule. TCRdb reanalysed the 5' RACE reads using MiXCR and keeps one entry per CDR3 protein. The repertoire has around 900,000 distinct CDR3 sequences, 29% of them found once; the top ten carry roughly 17%. A minimum of 7 million PBMCs was isolated per sample.

Sequencing was performed on blood. The rearrangement uses TRBV7-2 and TRBJ1-1; weak D call: TRBD1 (6 bases). The sequence derives from a woman of 80 years or more in good health. CDR3 amino acids: CASSLEGGLPNTEAFF. The CDR3 DNA reads as TGTGCCAGCAGCTTAGAGGGGGGGCTTCCGAACACTGAAGCTTTCTTT.